This T cell receptor (beta chain) was captured in a study of blood T cell repertoires in COVID-19. Data came from immunoSEQ multiplex PCR; TCRdb stores just in-frame clones and leaves some out. The sample shows over 200,000 clones, 70% to 85% of them seen only once. All recovered Cohort 3 donors got two negative PCRs, got clearance, or saw symptom resolution. The sequence was collected from a man aged 60 to 75 who had recovered from COVID-19. The material sequenced was PBMCs or T cells enriched from blood (not recorded which).

This chain's CDR3 is CASGLGDYGYTF. In DNA form, the CDR3 reads TGTGCTAGTGGTCTAGGGGACTATGGCTACACCTTC. The chain employs TRBV12-5 and TRBJ1-2; tentative D call: TRBD1 (5 bases). The V and J ends lost 5 bases and 3 bases respectively, with 7 bases between them. This CDR3 contains 12 residues. Per the germline V gene, CDR1 is LGHNT and CDR2 is FRNRAP.